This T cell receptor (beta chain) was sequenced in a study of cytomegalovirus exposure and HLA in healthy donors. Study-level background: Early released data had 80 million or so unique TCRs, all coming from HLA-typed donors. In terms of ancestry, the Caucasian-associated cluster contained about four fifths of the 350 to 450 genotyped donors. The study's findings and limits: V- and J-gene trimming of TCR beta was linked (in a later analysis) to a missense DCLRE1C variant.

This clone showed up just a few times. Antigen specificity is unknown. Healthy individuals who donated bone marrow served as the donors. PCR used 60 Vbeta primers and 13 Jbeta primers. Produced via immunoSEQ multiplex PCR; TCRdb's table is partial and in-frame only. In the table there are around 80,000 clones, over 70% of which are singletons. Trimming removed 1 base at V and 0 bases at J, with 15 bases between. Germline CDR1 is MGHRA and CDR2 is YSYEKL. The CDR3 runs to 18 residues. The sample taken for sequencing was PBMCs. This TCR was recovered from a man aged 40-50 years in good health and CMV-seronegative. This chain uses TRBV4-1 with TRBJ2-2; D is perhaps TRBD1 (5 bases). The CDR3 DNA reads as TGCGCCAGCAGCCAAGTGGGGCCTCCAGGGACGAACACCGGGGAGCTGTTTTTT. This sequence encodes CASSQVGPPGTNTGELFF.